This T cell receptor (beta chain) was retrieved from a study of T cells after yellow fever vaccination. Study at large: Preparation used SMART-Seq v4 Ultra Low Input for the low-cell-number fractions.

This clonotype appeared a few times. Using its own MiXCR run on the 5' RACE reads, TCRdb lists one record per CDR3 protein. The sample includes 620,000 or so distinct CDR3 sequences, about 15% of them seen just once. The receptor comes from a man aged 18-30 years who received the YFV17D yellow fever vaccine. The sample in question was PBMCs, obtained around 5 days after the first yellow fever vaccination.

The CDR3: CASSQQRRTGGNSPLHF. The CDR3 bases are TGCGCCAGCAGCCAGCAGAGACGGACAGGGGGGAATTCACCCCTCCACTTT. The chain combines TRBV4-3 with TRBJ1-6, with 10 bases matching TRBD1. Germline CDR1 reads LGHNA; CDR2 reads YSLEER. This CDR3 comprises 17 residues. V was pared by 3 bases and J by 7 bases, with 9 bases of the junction left unmatched.